These 23 T cell receptor beta chains came from one sample sequenced in a study of blood T cells in healthy people across ages (dated by TCRdb to 2014 to 2015). Libraries were made using 5' RACE. The instrument was an Illumina HiSeq 2500. The second PCR ran for roughly 6 to 11 cycles and used a J-beta primer mix along with a sample-barcoded 5' primer. In TCRdb, the public reads were trimmed at Q25 with fastp and aligned with MiXCR, with productive beta chains retained. Each record represents a unique CDR3 protein, reported with the most common genes and DNA among its rows. The sample table shows roughly 680,000 distinct CDR3 sequences, and roughly half are seen once. Jointly, the top ten make up roughly 14% of the sample. Sequencing used blood. Source of these receptors: a woman aged 80 or over in good health.

This clonotype was recorded only once. This chain links TRBV18 with TRBJ2-1; D may be TRBD2 (5 bases). The CDR3 contains 15 residues. Per the germline V gene, CDR1 is KGHSH and CDR2 is LQKENI. Trimming removed 3 bases from V and 5 bases from J, with 14 bases in between. The CDR3 DNA sequence: TGTGCCAGCTCACCCGCTCGGGATAGGGACAATGAGCAGTTCTTC. Translated: CASSPARDRDNEQFF.

The chain links TRBV28 to TRBJ2-2; D is ambiguous. From germline, CDR1 is MDHEN and CDR2 SYDVKM. The CDR3 has 14 amino acids. Trimming took 6 bases from V and 4 from J, leaving 12 bases between them. This CDR3 is CASRPIKVTGELFF. CDR3 sequence (DNA): TGTGCCAGCAGACCTATTAAGGTCACCGGGGAGCTGTTTTTT.

This chain links TRBV12-3 or TRBV12-4 with TRBJ1-1; 7 bases fit TRBD1. V lost 5 bases, J lost 1 base, and 4 bases stayed unmatched. The CDR3 totals 14 residues. CDR3 sequence (DNA): TGTGCCAGCAGTACAGGGGCGAGGAACACTGAAGCTTTCTTT. It is translated as CASSTGARNTEAFF.

In nucleotides, the CDR3 is TGTGCCATCACCGGGGACAGGGCCGGTTGGGGTGGCTACACCTTC. Its translation: CAITGDRAGWGGYTF. V is TRBV10-3 and J is TRBJ1-2; 9 bases match TRBD1. The CDR3 runs 15 residues. Germline loops: CDR1 ENHRY, CDR2 SYGVKD. V was pared by 7 bases and J by 7 bases, with 13 bases of the junction left unmatched.

This rearrangement joins TRBV27 to TRBJ2-2, with TRBD1 matching 8 bases. With 10 bases clipped from V and 5 bases from J, the junction kept 9 bases outside the gene matches. This CDR3 is built from 14 residues. CDR1 and CDR2 from the germline V gene are MNHEY and SMNVEV (reference sequence). The CDR3 nucleotides read TGTGCCACCCTTAGACAGGGGCGGACCGGGGAGCTGTTTTTT. It yields the protein CATLRQGRTGELFF.

This clonotype was counted ten times or more. This chain joins TRBV20-1 and TRBJ2-1; 10 nucleotides align to TRBD2. This CDR3 has 14 residues. V dropped 6 bases and J dropped 4; count of bases not matched to a gene: 6. Germline V lookup: CDR1 DFQATT, CDR2 SNEGSKA (reference sequence). In nucleotides, the CDR3 is TGCAGTGCAACCACTAGCGGGGCTTACAATGAGCAGTTCTTC. Its protein product is CSATTSGAYNEQFF.

This clonotype was detected once. Being one base from a much bigger clone, this may be a read error. V usage is TRBV20-1 and J usage is TRBJ2-7; 11 bases fit TRBD2. The CDR3 totals 12 residues. Losses at the gene ends were 7 bases for V and 7 bases for J; bases not matched to a gene: 6. Germline CDR1 reads DFQATT; CDR2 reads SNEGSKA (reference sequence). CDR3 DNA: TGCAGTGGACTAGCGGGAACCGATGAGCAGTACTTC. Protein product: CSGLAGTDEQYF.

The genes are TRBV18 and TRBJ1-1, with a tentative D call TRBD1 (5 bases). Germline CDR1 and CDR2: KGHSH and LQKENI. Trimming removed 3 bases at V and 1 base at J, with 9 bases between. This CDR3 has 14 residues. This CDR3 reads CASSPSTGNTEAFF. CDR3 DNA: TGTGCCAGCTCACCCAGTACAGGGAACACTGAAGCTTTCTTT.

This chain uses TRBV7-8 with TRBJ1-2; D call uncertain. CDR3 length equals 14 residues. CDR1 and CDR2 (germline): SGHVS, FQNEAQ. Deletions cut 5 bases from V and 4 bases from J, with 14 bases between. CDR3 bases: TGTGCCAGCAGCCGCCGGGATATGTCCTATGGCTACACCTTC. This sequence encodes CASSRRDMSYGYTF. Full variable domain (outside the CDR3, taken from reference TRBV7-8 and TRBJ1-2): GAGVSQSPRYKVAKRGQDVALRCDPISGHVSLFWYQQALGQGPEFLTYFQNEAQLDKSGLPSDRFFAERPEGSVSTLKIQRTQQEDSAVYLCASSRRDMSYGYTFGSGTRLTVV.

This chain joins TRBV27 and TRBJ2-3; unclear D gene. CDR3 length equals 15 residues. The germline V gene has CDR1 MNHEY and CDR2 SMNVEV (reference sequence). The V end lost 5 bases, the J end lost 2 bases, and 14 bases lay between the germline ends. The chain's CDR3 is CASSDRSPLTDTQYF. CDR3 coding DNA: TGTGCCAGCAGTGACCGGTCCCCTCTCACAGATACGCAGTATTTT.

In this sample, this clonotype turned up once. A much larger clone lies one base from this, so it may be a read error. J is TRBJ2-1 and V is TRBV4-1; TRBD2 matches at 12 bases. The V segment lost 2 bases and the J segment 12 bases; nucleotides outside the gene matches: 8. Germline assignment: CDR1 MGHRA and CDR2 YSYEKL. The CDR3 runs 15 residues. The CDR3 loop is CASSQLAGGVYGQFF. CDR3 DNA sequence: TGCGCCAGCAGCCAACTAGCGGGAGGGGTTTATGGGCAGTTCTTC.

Turning to this clonotype: This may come from a read error, since a much larger clone is one base off. The chain carries TRBV29-1 and TRBJ2-1; 7 bases match TRBD2. The germline V gene has CDR1 SQVTM and CDR2 ANQGSEA. The CDR3 totals 15 residues. V lost 0 bases, J lost 9 bases, and 11 bases stayed unmatched. The CDR3 reads CSVEDLGGRLGEQFF. Here the CDR3 DNA reads TGCAGCGTTGAAGATCTAGGCGGGAGATTGGGTGAGCAGTTCTTC.

The rearrangement links TRBV4-1 to TRBJ2-1, with 7 bases matching TRBD2. CDR1 and CDR2 (germline): MGHRA, YSYEKL. V lost 5 bases, J lost 3 bases, and 10 bases stayed unmatched. CDR3 length: 16 residues. The CDR3 DNA follows: TGCGCCAGCAGCGAAATTGGGAGGGACGGCTACAATGAGCAGTTCTTC. It specifies CASSEIGRDGYNEQFF.

This clonotype was recorded many times. This chain uses TRBV7-3 with TRBJ2-7; 7 bases align to TRBD1. J lost 0 bases, V lost 5 bases, and 4 bases had no gene match. The CDR3 is made up of 14 amino acids. CDR1 and CDR2 from the germline V gene are SGHTA and FQGTGA. The CDR3, as DNA: TGTGCCAGCAGCCCGGGACAGAACTCCTACGAGCAGTACTTC. This gives the protein CASSPGQNSYEQYF.

V is TRBV12-3 or TRBV12-4 and J is TRBJ1-5, with TRBD1 matching over 8 bases. The end of the DNA fits TRBJ2-3 better, so the J call may be wrong. This CDR3 spans 16 amino acids. The CDR3 nucleotides read TGTGCCAGCAGTTCGCGCCGGGACAGGCTCAATCAGCCCCAGTATTTT. It translates to CASSSRRDRLNQPQYF.

This clonotype was counted ten times or more. The J gene is TRBJ2-5, the V gene TRBV5-5; maybe TRBD1 (5 bases). In germline, CDR1 is SGHKS, CDR2 YYEKEE (reference sequence). The CDR3 extends over 13 amino acids. With 2 bases removed from V and 5 bases from J, the gap between germline ends came to 10 bases. CDR3: CASSFDSEETQYF. DNA for the CDR3: TGTGCCAGCAGCTTCGACAGTGAGGAGACCCAGTACTTC. Full variable domain (missing parts from reference TRBV5-5 and TRBJ2-5): DAGVTQSPTHLIKTRGQQVTLRCSPISGHKSVSWYQQVLGQGPQFIFQYYEKEERGRGNFPDRFSARQFPNYSSELNVNALLLGDSALYLCASSFDSEETQYFGPGTRLLVL.

This clonotype was recorded at least ten times. J is TRBJ2-1 and V is TRBV6-6, with D possibly TRBD1 on 6 matching bases. CDR3 size: 13 residues. Per the germline V gene, CDR1 is MNHNY and CDR2 is SVGAGI (reference sequence). V dropped 2 bases and J dropped 6 bases, with 8 bases sitting between them. DNA for the CDR3: TGTGCCAGCAGTTACGGGGGCCTCAATGAGCAGTTCTTC. Translating gives CASSYGGLNEQFF.

The chain uses TRBV7-3 and TRBJ2-5; D call uncertain. Germline V gene data show CDR1 as SGHTA and CDR2 as FQGTGA. The CDR3 is 14 amino acids. Between the trimmed V and J ends, which lost 1 base and 4 bases, there was a span of 10 bases. The CDR3 nucleotides are TGTGCCAGCAGCTTAAACCCAGACGGAGAGACCCAGTACTTC. Amino acids: CASSLNPDGETQYF.

This clonotype occurred a few times. The V and J genes are TRBV20-1 and TRBJ1-5; possibly TRBD1 for D (5 bases). Germline V gives CDR1 DFQATT, CDR2 SNEGSKA (reference sequence). Trimming took 0 bases from V and 2 from J, leaving 8 bases between them. The CDR3 runs 14 residues. The DNA for the CDR3 is TGCAGTGCTAGAGATATAGGGGGCAATCAGCCCCAGCATTTT. Amino acid sequence: CSARDIGGNQPQHF.

The chain employs TRBV7-9 and TRBJ1-6; the D is unclear. CDR3 length equals 14 residues. Germline values: CDR1 SEHNR, CDR2 FQNEAQ (reference sequence). V lost 2 bases and J 8 bases, leaving 10 bases between the germline ends. CDR3 DNA: TGTGCCAGCAGCTTATCCCGGGAGTATTCACCCCTCCACTTT. Its protein is CASSLSREYSPLHF.

This clonotype was detected only once. The chain carries TRBV10-3 and TRBJ2-7, with D tentatively TRBD1 (6 bases). V was trimmed by 6 bases and J by 0 bases, leaving 12 bases between them. The CDR3 extends over 14 amino acids. Germline CDR1 is ENHRY and CDR2 is SYGVKD. CDR3 bases: TGTGCCATCAGGGAAGGGGGTAGCTCCTACGAGCAGTACTTC. Translation gives CAIREGGSSYEQYF.

Regarding this clonotype: Given a much more abundant clone one base away, this may be a read error. The chain recombines TRBV27 with TRBJ2-1; D is undetermined. V lost 2 bases, J lost 5 bases, and 10 bases lay in between. From germline, CDR1 is MNHEY and CDR2 SMNVEV (reference sequence). This CDR3 has 14 residues. The CDR3 DNA follows: TGTGCCAGCAGTTTACAGGACCGCAACAATGAGCAGTTCTTC. This translates into CASSLQDRNNEQFF.

The chain uses TRBV28 and TRBJ2-5; tentative D call: TRBD2 (5 bases). The germline CDR1 and CDR2 sequences are MDHEN and SYDVKM. V was cut by 7 bases and J by 1 base, with 13 bases left in between. This CDR3 is built from 14 residues. The DNA for the CDR3 is TGTGCCAGCACCCCCGGAGGCCGCCAAGAGACCCAGTACTTC. This translates into CASTPGGRQETQYF. The variable domain in full, with the rest retrieved from reference TRBV28 and TRBJ2-5, is DVKVTQSSRYLVKRTGEKVFLECVQDMDHENMFWYRQDPGLGLRLIYFSYDVKMKEKGDIPEGYSVSREKKERFSLILESASTNQTSMYLCASTPGGRQETQYFGPGTRLLVL.